This is a list of T cell receptor beta chains from one sample in a study of vaccination effects on CD4 cells after COVID-19. These receptors' targets are unknown. Generated by immunoSEQ multiplex PCR, the TCRdb table keeps only in-frame clones and is missing some. The sample carries some 69,000 clones, around 79% recorded once. Sequenced here: CD4+ T cells from PBMCs cultured with HCoV-NL63 spike peptides, sampled before COVID-19 vaccination. These receptors came from a human donor who received a COVID-19 vaccine. The CDR3 runs from the conserved cysteine through the conserved F or W. Fields, in order: J gene, D gene, clone size, V gene, CDR3 protein, CDR3 DNA. A D gene is named only where the DNA matches it firmly. Not every row has a clone size; where given, it reads once, few, many or a size class.

j_gene: TRBJ1-3
d_gene: TRBD1
abundance: .
v_gene: TRBV29-1
CDR3aa: CSVLQGDSGNTIYF
CDR3nt: TGCAGCGTTCTACAGGGGGACTCTGGAAACACCATATATTTT

j_gene: TRBJ2-5
d_gene: .
abundance: .
v_gene: TRBV6-5
CDR3aa: CASSWGGEGTQYF
CDR3nt: TGTGCCAGCAGTTGGGGGGGCGAAGGGACCCAGTACTTC

j_gene: TRBJ2-5
d_gene: TRBD1
abundance: .
v_gene: TRBV2
CDR3aa: CASSKQGVGGETQYF
CDR3nt: TGTGCCAGCAGTAAACAGGGGGTTGGGGGAGAGACCCAGTACTTC

j_gene: TRBJ2-3
d_gene: .
abundance: .
v_gene: TRBV5-6
CDR3aa: CASSLGGADTQYF
CDR3nt: TGTGCCAGCAGCTTGGGAGGGGCAGATACGCAGTATTTT

j_gene: TRBJ2-6
d_gene: .
abundance: .
v_gene: TRBV6-5
CDR3aa: CASRTPGANVLTF
CDR3nt: TGTGCCAGCAGGACCCCTGGGGCCAACGTCCTGACTTTC

j_gene: TRBJ1-3
d_gene: .
abundance: .
v_gene: TRBV7-8
CDR3aa: CASNPGRASIYSGNTIYF
CDR3nt: TGTGCCAGCAACCCGGGGAGGGCGAGTATATACTCTGGAAACACCATATATTTT

j_gene: TRBJ1-2
d_gene: TRBD1
abundance: few
v_gene: TRBV5-1
CDR3aa: CASSSGGPGYGYTF
CDR3nt: TGCGCCAGCAGCTCAGGGGGTCCGGGCTATGGCTACACCTTC

j_gene: TRBJ1-2
d_gene: .
abundance: .
v_gene: TRBV24-1
CDR3aa: CATSDPTAYGYTF
CDR3nt: TGTGCCACCAGTGATCCGACGGCCTATGGCTACACCTTC

j_gene: TRBJ1-1
d_gene: .
abundance: .
v_gene: TRBV7-2
CDR3aa: CASSFSGVGTEAFF
CDR3nt: TGTGCCAGCAGCTTCTCAGGGGTAGGCACTGAAGCTTTCTTT

j_gene: TRBJ2-5
d_gene: .
abundance: few
v_gene: TRBV6-2/TRBV6-3
CDR3aa: CASSYSTAQGTQYF
CDR3nt: TGTGCCAGCAGTTACTCAACCGCCCAAGGGACCCAGTACTTC

j_gene: TRBJ2-3
d_gene: .
abundance: .
v_gene: TRBV5-1
CDR3aa: CASSLAEGTDTQYF
CDR3nt: TGCGCCAGCAGCTTGGCCGAGGGCACAGATACGCAGTATTTT

j_gene: TRBJ2-3
d_gene: .
abundance: .
v_gene: TRBV11-2
CDR3aa: CASSSTYTDTQYF
CDR3nt: TGTGCCAGCAGCTCCACATACACAGATACGCAGTATTTT

j_gene: TRBJ2-5
d_gene: .
abundance: .
v_gene: TRBV10-3
CDR3aa: CAIRDHGDETQYF
CDR3nt: TGTGCCATCAGGGACCACGGCGACGAGACCCAGTACTTC

j_gene: TRBJ1-6
d_gene: .
abundance: few
v_gene: TRBV2
CDR3aa: CASTNFKGGGNSPLHF
CDR3nt: TGTGCCAGCACCAATTTTAAGGGGGGTGGGAATTCACCCCTCCACTTT

j_gene: TRBJ2-2
d_gene: TRBD2
abundance: few
v_gene: TRBV5-1
CDR3aa: CASSPGTSGTWGTGELFF
CDR3nt: TGCGCCAGCAGCCCCGGGACTAGCGGGACCTGGGGCACCGGGGAGCTGTTTTTT

j_gene: TRBJ2-5
d_gene: .
abundance: .
v_gene: TRBV3-1/TRBV3-2
CDR3aa: CASSPDRGIRSETQYF
CDR3nt: TGTGCCAGCAGCCCTGATCGGGGGATCCGCTCAGAGACCCAGTACTTC

j_gene: TRBJ2-3
d_gene: .
abundance: .
v_gene: TRBV28
CDR3aa: CASSSPRGGTDTQYF
CDR3nt: TGTGCCAGCAGTTCGCCCAGGGGGGGCACAGATACGCAGTATTTT

j_gene: TRBJ2-5
d_gene: .
abundance: few
v_gene: TRBV2
CDR3aa: CASVWEEGTQYF
CDR3nt: TGTGCCAGCGTGTGGGAGGAAGGGACCCAGTACTTC

j_gene: TRBJ2-2
d_gene: TRBD2
abundance: few
v_gene: TRBV2
CDR3aa: CASKLAGDTGELFF
CDR3nt: TGTGCCAGCAAGCTAGCGGGGGACACCGGGGAGCTGTTTTTT

j_gene: TRBJ1-2
d_gene: .
abundance: few
v_gene: TRBV18
CDR3aa: CASSPERGGSGYTF
CDR3nt: TGTGCCAGCTCACCCGAGAGGGGGGGCAGTGGCTACACCTTC

j_gene: TRBJ2-3
d_gene: .
abundance: .
v_gene: TRBV19
CDR3aa: CASSAVTDTQYF
CDR3nt: TGTGCCAGTAGTGCTGTTACAGATACGCAGTATTTT

j_gene: TRBJ1-4
d_gene: .
abundance: .
v_gene: TRBV7-8
CDR3aa: CASSKRTGTREKLFF
CDR3nt: TGTGCCAGCAGCAAACGGACCGGGACCCGAGAAAAACTGTTTTTT

j_gene: TRBJ1-6
d_gene: .
abundance: .
v_gene: TRBV28
CDR3aa: CASSSGGDPISSPLHF
CDR3nt: TGTGCCAGCAGTTCTGGCGGGGACCCTATTTCTTCACCCCTCCACTTT

j_gene: TRBJ2-3
d_gene: .
abundance: .
v_gene: TRBV7-3
CDR3aa: CASRLTPSTDTQYF
CDR3nt: TGTGCCAGCAGACTAACCCCTAGCACAGATACGCAGTATTTT

j_gene: TRBJ1-5
d_gene: .
abundance: .
v_gene: TRBV3-1/TRBV3-2
CDR3aa: CASSQAKGRNSNQPQHF
CDR3nt: TGTGCCAGCAGCCAAGCTAAGGGGCGCAATAGCAATCAGCCCCAGCATTTT

j_gene: TRBJ2-3
d_gene: TRBD1
abundance: .
v_gene: TRBV30
CDR3aa: CAWSRDRARDTQYF
CDR3nt: TGTGCCTGGAGCCGGGACAGGGCGAGAGATACGCAGTATTTT

j_gene: TRBJ2-4
d_gene: .
abundance: few
v_gene: TRBV19
CDR3aa: CASSIQNIQYF
CDR3nt: TGTGCCAGTAGTATCCAAAACATTCAGTACTTC

j_gene: TRBJ2-1
d_gene: TRBD1
abundance: .
v_gene: TRBV2
CDR3aa: CASSGDRAVEQFF
CDR3nt: TGTGCCAGCAGTGGGGACAGGGCGGTTGAGCAGTTCTTC

j_gene: TRBJ2-1
d_gene: TRBD2
abundance: .
v_gene: TRBV6-5
CDR3aa: CASSYLGRGTYNEQFF
CDR3nt: TGTGCCAGCAGTTACTTGGGGCGGGGGACCTACAATGAGCAGTTCTTC

j_gene: TRBJ1-5
d_gene: .
abundance: .
v_gene: TRBV2
CDR3aa: CASSFQANQPQHF
CDR3nt: TGTGCCAGCAGTTTTCAGGCGAATCAGCCCCAGCATTTT

j_gene: TRBJ1-1
d_gene: .
abundance: .
v_gene: TRBV11-2
CDR3aa: CASSPSGQVNTEAFF
CDR3nt: TGTGCCAGCAGCCCCAGTGGGCAGGTTAACACTGAAGCTTTCTTT

j_gene: TRBJ2-3
d_gene: TRBD2
abundance: .
v_gene: TRBV29-1
CDR3aa: CSVEGGADTQYF
CDR3nt: TGCAGCGTTGAGGGAGGGGCAGATACGCAGTATTTT

j_gene: TRBJ1-2
d_gene: TRBD1
abundance: .
v_gene: TRBV18
CDR3aa: CASSATGTEIYGYTF
CDR3nt: TGTGCCAGCTCGGCCACCGGGACAGAGATCTATGGCTACACCTTC

j_gene: TRBJ1-2
d_gene: TRBD1
abundance: .
v_gene: TRBV5-4
CDR3aa: CASSKDRVGGYTF
CDR3nt: TGTGCCAGCAGCAAGGACAGGGTAGGTGGCTACACCTTC

j_gene: TRBJ2-5
d_gene: .
abundance: .
v_gene: TRBV7-2
CDR3aa: CASSPHETQYF
CDR3nt: TGTGCCAGCAGCCCACACGAGACCCAGTACTTC

j_gene: TRBJ2-2
d_gene: .
abundance: .
v_gene: TRBV7-2
CDR3aa: CASSQVVRNTGELFF
CDR3nt: TGTGCCAGCAGCCAAGTCGTTCGGAACACCGGGGAGCTGTTTTTT

j_gene: TRBJ2-3
d_gene: TRBD2
abundance: .
v_gene: TRBV4-2
CDR3aa: CASSQERGGGRTQYF
CDR3nt: TGTGCCAGCAGCCAAGAGAGGGGCGGGGGGCGTACGCAGTATTTT

j_gene: TRBJ1-6
d_gene: TRBD1
abundance: once
v_gene: TRBV9
CDR3aa: CASSVALQGGINSPLHF
CDR3nt: TGTGCCAGCAGCGTAGCTCTCCAGGGGGGTATTAATTCACCCCTCCACTTT

j_gene: TRBJ2-5
d_gene: TRBD2
abundance: .
v_gene: TRBV20-1
CDR3aa: CSASTSGGVLETQYF
CDR3nt: TGCAGTGCTAGTACTAGCGGGGGGGTCCTTGAGACCCAGTACTTC

j_gene: TRBJ1-5
d_gene: TRBD1
abundance: .
v_gene: TRBV24-1
CDR3aa: CATSDPRTGDSNQPQHF
CDR3nt: TGTGCCACCAGTGATCCCCGGACAGGGGATAGCAATCAGCCCCAGCATTTT

j_gene: TRBJ1-2
d_gene: .
abundance: .
v_gene: TRBV15
CDR3aa: CATSRDSSFYGYTF
CDR3nt: TGTGCCACCAGCAGAGACTCAAGTTTCTATGGCTACACCTTC

j_gene: TRBJ1-1
d_gene: .
abundance: .
v_gene: TRBV3-1/TRBV3-2
CDR3aa: CASSQDRVRTEAFF
CDR3nt: TGTGCCAGCAGCCAAGATCGCGTGCGGACTGAAGCTTTCTTT

j_gene: TRBJ2-1
d_gene: .
abundance: .
v_gene: TRBV24-1
CDR3aa: CATSVGDSSYNEQFF
CDR3nt: TGTGCCACCAGTGTTGGAGATAGCTCCTACAATGAGCAGTTCTTC

j_gene: TRBJ2-6
d_gene: .
abundance: once
v_gene: TRBV9
CDR3aa: CASSPLGSGANVLTF
CDR3nt: TGTGCCAGCAGCCCTCTGGGCTCTGGGGCCAACGTCCTGACTTTC

j_gene: TRBJ2-3
d_gene: .
abundance: few
v_gene: TRBV7-9
CDR3aa: CASSLTVGGADTQYF
CDR3nt: TGTGCCAGCAGCTTAACAGTCGGGGGTGCAGATACGCAGTATTTT

j_gene: TRBJ2-3
d_gene: .
abundance: .
v_gene: TRBV4-2
CDR3aa: CASSQEGGDTQYF
CDR3nt: TGTGCCAGCAGCCAAGAGGGAGGAGATACGCAGTATTTT

j_gene: TRBJ1-3
d_gene: .
abundance: .
v_gene: TRBV9
CDR3aa: CASSVGSSGNTIYF
CDR3nt: TGTGCCAGCAGCGTAGGAAGCTCTGGAAACACCATATATTTT

j_gene: TRBJ2-1
d_gene: TRBD2
abundance: .
v_gene: TRBV6-1
CDR3aa: CASSDRTSGGYNEQFF
CDR3nt: TGTGCCAGCAGTGACCGGACTAGCGGGGGTTACAATGAGCAGTTCTTC

j_gene: TRBJ1-5
d_gene: .
abundance: .
v_gene: TRBV12-3/TRBV12-4
CDR3aa: CASSFGRDQPQHF
CDR3nt: TGTGCCAGCAGTTTTGGCCGAGATCAGCCCCAGCATTTT

j_gene: TRBJ2-6
d_gene: .
abundance: .
v_gene: TRBV7-9
CDR3aa: CASSPDMGTGANVLTF
CDR3nt: TGTGCCAGCAGCCCCGACATGGGCACTGGGGCCAACGTCCTGACTTTC

j_gene: TRBJ2-1
d_gene: .
abundance: .
v_gene: TRBV6-5
CDR3aa: CATARGPQFNEQFF
CDR3nt: TGTGCCACGGCCCGAGGTCCCCAATTCAATGAGCAGTTCTTC

j_gene: TRBJ2-5
d_gene: .
abundance: few
v_gene: TRBV10-1
CDR3aa: CASSRDLQETQYF
CDR3nt: TGCGCCAGCAGTAGGGACCTCCAAGAGACCCAGTACTTC